This TCR beta chain derives from a study of beta chain features in type 1 diabetes (dated by TCRdb to 2017 to 2018). Study-level background: Mean age, gender distribution, total cell number and subset yield did not differ between patients and healthy donors. A total of over 95,000,000 sorted cells were examined across all samples, and RNA yield correlated strongly with the number of cells per subset. The study compared TCRB repertoires of sorted circulating CD4+ T cell subsets between recently diagnosed type 1 diabetes patients and matched healthy donors. Whereas all 30 or so donors provided naive and central memory subsets, regulatory and stem cell-like memory subsets were isolated from just 8 patients and roughly 8 healthy donors. Results and caveats for the whole study, not just this receptor: In all four CD4+ subsets, TCRB CDR3 length was moderately but significantly shorter in type 1 diabetes patients. Naive, central memory and regulatory TCRB repertoires appeared to be more alike among patients than among healthy donors. Because the HLA sub-analyses included only small numbers of individuals, any influence of HLA type on TCRB rearrangement was left unresolved. Patients with type 1 diabetes made fewer insertions and deleted more nucleotides at VDJ recombination sites, implying thymic rearrangement abnormalities. PCR may preferentially amplify shorter templates, but because patient and control samples were amplified and corrected together, any resulting skew would affect both groups equally. Because cDNA was sequenced instead of genomic DNA, highly expressing activated cells could be over-represented, though the groups showed no difference in activation or CD3 levels.

The cysteine opens and the phenylalanine closes a CDR3 of 14 amino acids. Only CDR3 DNA is held: 42 bases, read in frame from base 1. V is clipped by 3 bases and J by 1 base, and the sequence between their germline boundaries is 9 bases long. Via the germline V gene, CDR1 is KGHSH and CDR2 LQKENI. Each donor gave one peripheral blood draw, approximately 110 mL on average, collected into heparinised tubes. A BD FACSAria II and a panel including CD45RO, CCR7, CD25, CD127, CD95 and CD27 were used to sort naive, central memory, regulatory and stem cell-like memory CD4+ T cells. All sorted populations exceeded 98% purity. PBMCs were isolated right away by Lymphoprep density gradient centrifugation and were stained directly, without culture. So that batch effects would be minimized, each experiment stained and sorted samples in pairs, pairing one healthy donor with one patient. The entire isolated RNA was reverse transcribed using the High Capacity cDNA Reverse Transcription Kit, and thus expressed TCRB transcripts were sequenced. Deep immunoSEQ sequencing was performed on naive, central memory and regulatory T cell samples, with an average of about 3.57 million total reads per sample. After sorted cells were lysed in RLT buffer, RNA was extracted with DNase-treated RNeasy Micro or Mini kits, with the choice depending on cell number. Each cell subset was processed separately to prevent cross-contamination, with patient and healthy donor samples processed together. The immunoSEQ multiplex PCR was used to amplify TCRB sequences from cDNA, yielding 87-bp fragments that span the CDR3 region. Sequencing of the amplicons was performed on the Illumina HiSeq platform. In the source study's methods: Synthetic template baselines were used to correct PCR bias computationally, reads within Hamming distance 2 were collapsed together, and singletons that could not be merged were discarded. By aligning reads against IMGT, V, D and J genes, CDR3 length, and insertions or deletions at six rearrangement sites were assigned. Clonotype counts were normalized to sorted cell number within each subset before computing true diversity and Gini coefficients with the tcR R package. The overlap coefficient, calculated on TCRB nucleotide sequences, was used to quantify repertoire sharing. Out-of-frame TCRB sequences from naive cells were analyzed to stand in for the pre-selection repertoire. Held by TCRdb, this immuneACCESS table contains in-frame sequences only and omits some clones. Under half of the omission traces to an unresolved V gene where checked; the cause of the rest is unknown. The V and J calls and clone size were taken over from that table, and D and trimming were inferred from the DNA. In all, the sample holds hundreds of thousands of clones, and approximately 28% of those were seen once. About 0.06% of the sample lies in the top ten.

Regarding this clone: Which antigen it targets is not known. No qualities accompany the bases; no much larger clone lies one base away.

The chain is made from TRBV18 and TRBJ2-5; TRBD1 is a possible D gene, resting on 6 matching bases. The TCR originated in a man between 18 and 35 years old in good health. Sequencing was carried out using naive CD4+ T cells from blood. The meaning of the sample's cell subset or site label: true naive CD4+ T cells. This receptor carries the CDR3 CASSPTGSQETQYF. The sequenced DNA is TGTGCCAGCTCACCGACAGGATCCCAAGAGACCCAGTACTTC.